The sequence of this T cell receptor beta chain was determined in a study of cytomegalovirus exposure and HLA in healthy donors. Study-level background: The roughly 130 validation repertoires used the same platform as the approximately 620 first-cohort repertoires (as reported by a later analysis). Study findings and constraints: It was reported that the classifier diagnosed cytomegalovirus status with high specificity and sensitivity in both the original and validation cohorts.

The germline V gene has CDR1 ENHRY and CDR2 SYGVKD. The CDR3 has 16 residues. The J segment lost 5 bases and the V segment lost 0 bases, leaving 7 bases of the junction unmatched. Method: immunoSEQ multiplex PCR; TCRdb's copy keeps in-frame clones and lacks some. In the table there are about 66,000 clones, around 97% of which are singletons. Comments on this clone: Its antigen is currently unknown.

The donors were members of the validation cohort comprising some 120 subjects, separate from the roughly 650-subject first cohort. J is TRBJ2-1 and V is TRBV10-3, with 7 bases that match TRBD1. The TCR sequence derives from a woman under 30 in good health and CMV-seropositive. The sample comprised PBMCs. This CDR3 is CAISESRGGGDNEQFF. CDR3 in DNA: TGTGCCATCAGTGAGTCTCGAGGGGGCGGTGACAATGAGCAGTTCTTC.